Presented here are 12 T cell receptor beta chains from one specimen sequenced in a study of blood T cell repertoires in COVID-19 (dated by TCRdb to the early 2020s). The method was the immunoSEQ multiplex PCR assay. TCRdb took this table from immuneACCESS and kept in-frame rearrangements with V and J called. Such tables lack part of the clones; where checked against another copy, unresolved V genes explain under half of the gap, and the rest is unexplained. The sample includes more than 65,000 clones, with 84% observed a single time. The top ten hold approximately 10% of the sample. The sequenced sample was peripheral blood. The receptors were gathered from a human donor in a cohort sampled during active COVID-19.

In DNA form, the CDR3 reads TGTGCCATCAGCGCGGACAGTAACTATGGCTACACCTTC. As protein: CAISADSNYGYTF. The chain carries TRBV10-3 and TRBJ1-2; tentatively, D is TRBD1 (6 bases). Trimming left V 6 bases short and J 1 base short, with 9 bases between. The CDR3 spans 13 residues. CDR1 and CDR2 (germline): ENHRY, SYGVKD.

The rearrangement links TRBV7-9 to TRBJ1-5; D gene ambiguous. The V gene lost 1 base and the J gene lost 1 base, with 11 bases spanning the gap. The germline gives CDR1 SEHNR, CDR2 FQNEAQ (reference sequence). The CDR3 consists of 16 residues. CDR3 protein: CASSLGQVVSNQPQHF. As DNA, the CDR3 is TGTGCCAGCAGCTTAGGGCAGGTGGTAAGCAATCAGCCCCAGCATTTT.

The chain combines TRBV10-2 with TRBJ2-1; tentative D call: TRBD2 (5 bases). V lost 7 bases, J lost 7 bases, and 17 bases lay in between. Looked up from germline, CDR1 is WSHSY and CDR2 is SAAADI. The length of the CDR3 is 14 residues. The CDR3 sequence is CASMEPYRGNEQFF. DNA for the CDR3: TGCGCCAGCATGGAGCCGTACAGAGGGAATGAGCAGTTCTTC.

This rearrangement joins TRBV19 to TRBJ2-3; 8 bases line up with TRBD2. The junction had 14 bases not matched to a gene; V was cut back by 1 base and J by 2 bases. CDR3 length equals 19 residues. The germline V gene has CDR1 LNHDA and CDR2 SQIVND (reference sequence). This chain's CDR3 is CASSIVRGPAGEYTDTQYF. The CDR3 nucleotides are TGTGCCAGTAGTATAGTTCGGGGGCCAGCGGGGGAATACACAGATACGCAGTATTTT. The full variable domain, its missing parts supplied by reference TRBV19 and TRBJ2-3, is DGGITQSPKYLFRKEGQNVTLSCEQNLNHDAMYWYRQDPGQGLRLIYYSQIVNDFQKGDIAEGYSVSREKKESFPLTVTSAQKNPTAFYLCASSIVRGPAGEYTDTQYFGPGTRLTVL.

The gene calls are TRBV6-5 and TRBJ2-5; D may be TRBD1 (6 bases). V was trimmed by 8 bases and J by 5 bases, leaving 18 bases between them. The germline V gene encodes CDR1 MNHEY and CDR2 SVGAGI. The CDR3 is 14 residues long. The DNA of the CDR3 is TGTGCCAGCGCTAATACAGGGTTGGATGAGACCCAGTACTTC. The encoded protein is CASANTGLDETQYF.

The V call is TRBV10-1, the J call TRBJ2-1; TRBD2 might be the D (6 bases). Germline V CDR1 and CDR2: WNHNN, SYGVQD (reference sequence). The length of the CDR3 is 14 residues. Trimming pared 2 bases from V and 4 bases from J, leaving 9 bases between. The CDR3 region is CASSERGTYNEQFF. In nucleotides, the CDR3 is TGCGCCAGCAGTGAGCGCGGGACTTACAATGAGCAGTTCTTC.

The chain employs TRBV18 and TRBJ2-7, with D tentatively TRBD1 (5 bases). CDR1 and CDR2 (germline): KGHSH, LQKENI. V was shortened by 6 bases and J by 3 bases, with 21 bases between the two germline ends. This CDR3 contains 16 residues. The CDR3 loop is CASSPNQAQGGYEQYF. CDR3 coding DNA: TGTGCCAGCTCCCCTAACCAGGCTCAGGGCGGCTACGAGCAGTACTTC.

The chain carries TRBV30 and TRBJ2-3, with TRBD2 matching 10 bases. The V gene end was trimmed by 0 bases and the J gene end by 3 bases; junction bases not matched to a gene: 0. Germline CDR1 GTSNPN, CDR2 SVGIG (reference sequence). The CDR3 is made up of 14 amino acids. Here the CDR3 reads CAWSVSGRTDTQYF. The CDR3 DNA follows: TGTGCCTGGAGTGTTAGCGGGAGGACAGATACGCAGTATTTT.

This sequence joins TRBV6-5 and TRBJ2-3; tentatively, D is TRBD2 (7 bases). Trimming left V 0 bases short and J 7 bases short, with 11 bases between. CDR1 and CDR2 (germline): MNHEY, SVGAGI. This CDR3 spans 14 amino acids. The CDR3 nucleotides read TGTGCCAGCAGTTACTCGGGGGGGGCGAATACGCAGTATTTT. Protein sequence: CASSYSGGANTQYF.

This sequence joins TRBV5-1 and TRBJ2-3; TRBD2 agrees at 11 bases. Germline V CDR1 and CDR2: SGHRS, YFSETQ. This CDR3 is 18 amino acids long. Losses at the gene ends were 3 bases for V and 4 bases for J; bases not matched to a gene: 13. The CDR3 region is CASSSRGTSGVPPDTQYF. Here the CDR3 DNA reads TGCGCCAGCAGCTCCCGAGGGACTAGCGGAGTACCGCCAGATACGCAGTATTTT.

This chain connects TRBV27 to TRBJ2-7; D unclear. Germline CDR1 and CDR2: MNHEY and SMNVEV (reference sequence). V lost 2 bases, J lost 0 bases, and 5 bases lay in between. The CDR3 contains 13 residues. The CDR3 sequence is CASSLQASYEQYF. In DNA form, the CDR3 reads TGTGCCAGCAGTTTACAGGCCTCCTACGAGCAGTACTTC.

The rearrangement links TRBV5-1 to TRBJ2-1; TRBD2 matches at 8 bases. This CDR3 has 15 residues. Germline V gives CDR1 SGHRS, CDR2 YFSETQ. V shed 2 bases and J 4 bases; nucleotides not matched to a gene: 5. The CDR3 spells CASSLLKREYNEQFF. CDR3 coding DNA: TGCGCCAGCAGCTTATTAAAGCGGGAGTACAATGAGCAGTTCTTC.